This T cell receptor beta chain was recovered during a study of identical twins. Study findings and constraints: A cross-sectional statistical analysis, not follow-up of the same donors, supported the conclusions. For out-of-frame beta sequences, excess twin sharing was weaker. Cord blood's abundant beta clonotypes had fewer insertions, unlike memory repertoires.

TCRdb processed the 5' RACE reads anew with MiXCR; each CDR3 protein has one entry. The data contain around 1.7 million distinct CDR3 sequences, roughly a third of them singletons. Germline V lookup: CDR1 MNHEY, CDR2 SVGEGT. V shed 3 bases and J shed 7 bases, with 13 bases lying between them. The CDR3 runs 14 residues. Regarding this clonotype: Its antigen is unknown.

The TCR comes from a newborn girl in good health. Input material: cord blood. V is TRBV6-2 or TRBV6-3 and J is TRBJ1-5; a possible D gene is TRBD1 (5 bases). DNA for the CDR3: TGTGCCAGCAGTTATGGGGGGAAGGGGCAGCCCCAGCATTTT. Its translation: CASSYGGKGQPQHF.